This is a list of T cell receptor beta chains from one sample in a study of somatic mutations in cytotoxic T cells in rheumatoid arthritis. Generated by immunoSEQ multiplex PCR, the TCRdb table keeps only in-frame clones and is missing some. The data show fewer than 40,000 clones, 82% seen once. The sample taken for sequencing was CD8+ T cells sorted from blood. These receptor sequences come from an adult with rheumatoid arthritis. Each CDR3 is given with its conserved first and last residue. The D gene is left open where the match is weak. Size is omitted from some rows. Given values are once, few, many or a class for expanded clones.

J gene: TRBJ2-5
clone size: few
V gene: TRBV4-1
D gene: NA
CDR3 DNA: TGCGCCAGCAGCCAAGATCCCGGACAGCCAGAGACCCAGTACTTC
CDR3 protein: CASSQDPGQPETQYF

J gene: TRBJ1-1
clone size: NA
V gene: TRBV13
D gene: NA
CDR3 DNA: TGTGCCAGCAGCTTAAGCGGCACTGAAGCTTTCTTT
CDR3 protein: CASSLSGTEAFF

J gene: TRBJ1-2
clone size: NA
V gene: TRBV5-1
D gene: NA
CDR3 DNA: TGCGCCAGCAGCTCCATCGCAGGGGAGGAGGGCTATGGCTACACCTTC
CDR3 protein: CASSSIAGEEGYGYTF

J gene: TRBJ2-7
clone size: NA
V gene: TRBV21-1
D gene: NA
CDR3 DNA: TGTGCCAGCAGCAAAGCGCGGGACACCGGCGAGCAGTACTTC
CDR3 protein: CASSKARDTGEQYF

J gene: TRBJ2-3
clone size: NA
V gene: TRBV7-7
D gene: NA
CDR3 DNA: TGTGCTAGCAGCTTAGGTCAGCGGGCCACAGATACGCAGTATTTT
CDR3 protein: CASSLGQRATDTQYF

J gene: TRBJ1-4
clone size: NA
V gene: TRBV5-1
D gene: NA
CDR3 DNA: TGCGCCAGCAGCCCGGGAAGGGAAAAACTGTTTTTT
CDR3 protein: CASSPGREKLFF

J gene: TRBJ2-3
clone size: NA
V gene: TRBV4-1
D gene: NA
CDR3 DNA: TGCGCCAGCAGCCAAAGTAACACAAACACAGATACGCAGTATTTT
CDR3 protein: CASSQSNTNTDTQYF

J gene: TRBJ2-2
clone size: NA
V gene: TRBV9
D gene: TRBD2
CDR3 DNA: TGTGCCAGCAGCGCGGTAGCGGGGGGGGTCACCGGGGAGCTGTTTTTT
CDR3 protein: CASSAVAGGVTGELFF

J gene: TRBJ1-4
clone size: NA
V gene: TRBV5-4
D gene: NA
CDR3 DNA: TGTGCCAGCAGCTTTTACGCTTCGGGACTAGGCGAAAAACTGTTTTTT
CDR3 protein: CASSFYASGLGEKLFF

J gene: TRBJ2-1
clone size: NA
V gene: TRBV5-1
D gene: TRBD2
CDR3 DNA: TGCGCCAGCAGCTTGGCCTCTAGCGGGGGGCGCTACAATGAGCAGTTCTTC
CDR3 protein: CASSLASSGGRYNEQFF

J gene: TRBJ1-5
clone size: NA
V gene: TRBV5-1
D gene: NA
CDR3 DNA: TGCGCCAGCAGCTTGAGCCCGCTAACCAGCAATCAGCCCCAGCATTTT
CDR3 protein: CASSLSPLTSNQPQHF

J gene: TRBJ2-3
clone size: NA
V gene: TRBV11-2
D gene: NA
CDR3 DNA: TGTGCCAGCAGCGAAAGACTAGTGTGGGAAGATACGCAGTATTTT
CDR3 protein: CASSERLVWEDTQYF